Listed here are 28 T cell receptor beta chains from one sample, sequenced in a study of blood T cell repertoires in COVID-19. TCRdb keeps only in-frame clones here, not all; method: immunoSEQ multiplex PCR. This sample carries roughly 100,000 clones, approximately 90% of them seen once, and the ten largest clones take approximately 2%. Sequencing input: peripheral blood. The origin of the receptors is a man aged 45-65 years with active COVID-19.

The chain combines TRBV6-1 with TRBJ1-1; tentatively, D is TRBD1 (5 bases). The CDR3 spans 13 residues. Germline assignment: CDR1 MNHNS and CDR2 SASEGT. V was clipped by 3 bases and J by 4 bases, with 9 bases between them. The CDR3 is CASSELGGTEAFF. As DNA, the CDR3 is TGTGCCAGCAGTGAGTTGGGGGGCACTGAAGCTTTCTTT.

The chain combines TRBV5-4 with TRBJ2-7; D not certain. Looked up from germline, CDR1 is SGHNT and CDR2 is YYREEE (reference sequence). This CDR3 has 15 residues. Trimming removed 4 bases from V and 2 bases from J, with 16 bases in between. The CDR3 sequence: CASSVQYSRTYEQYF. The CDR3 DNA is TGTGCCAGCAGCGTCCAGTACAGTAGAACCTACGAGCAGTACTTC.

The rearrangement uses TRBV5-1 and TRBJ1-2, with unresolved D. Germline V gene lookup returns CDR1 SGHRS and CDR2 YFSETQ. Trimming left V 4 bases short and J 8 bases short, with 24 bases between. CDR3 length: 16 amino acids. The CDR3 DNA reads as TGCGCCAGCAGCCCGAGTGGGCCGCCTGTGCTATGGGGCTACACCTTC. This codes for CASSPSGPPVLWGYTF.

The chain carries TRBV4-1 and TRBJ2-7; 7 bases line up with TRBD1. The CDR3 has 15 residues. Germline V gene lookup returns CDR1 MGHRA and CDR2 YSYEKL. Trimming removed 3 bases from V and 2 bases from J; junction bases left unmatched: 7. The DNA for the CDR3 is TGCGCCAGCAGCCACGGACAGGCCATGCCCTACGAGCAGTACTTC. Residues: CASSHGQAMPYEQYF.

The chain joins TRBV5-4 to TRBJ1-1; a weak D match, TRBD1 (5 bases). This CDR3 region has 15 residues. V lost 0 bases to trimming and J lost 7 bases, with 16 bases between them. Germline CDR1 SGHNT, CDR2 YYREEE (reference sequence). CDR3 sequence reads: CASSLDPTALDEAFF. In nucleotides, the CDR3 is TGTGCCAGCAGCTTGGACCCGACAGCCCTTGATGAAGCTTTCTTT.

The rearrangement links TRBV6-5 to TRBJ2-5; tentatively, D is TRBD1 (5 bases). The CDR3 extends over 14 amino acids. The germline gives CDR1 MNHEY, CDR2 SVGAGI. Trimming removed 2 bases at V and 6 bases at J, with 13 bases between. The CDR3 loop is CASSYGPGIKTQYF. Written as DNA, the CDR3 is TGTGCCAGCAGTTACGGACCAGGGATAAAGACCCAGTACTTC.

This chain uses TRBV5-1 with TRBJ1-4, with D possibly matching TRBD1 (5 bases). This CDR3 spans 15 amino acids. The germline V gene encodes CDR1 SGHRS and CDR2 YFSETQ. The V and J ends lost 4 bases and 4 bases respectively, with 14 bases between them. CDR3 sequence (DNA): TGCGCCAGCAGCCCCTGGGGGGGGGTTAATGAAAAACTGTTTTTT. Encoded protein: CASSPWGGVNEKLFF.

In the case of this clone: One end of the junction is discordant with germline, which a read error may explain. The rearrangement uses TRBV2 and TRBJ1-2; 12 bases align to TRBD1. Germline values: CDR1 SNHLY, CDR2 FYNNEI. The CDR3 contains 11 residues. This chain's CDR3 is CATGGTGGIPF. In DNA, the CDR3 is TGTGCCACCGGGGGGACAGGGGGCATTCCCTTC.

The chain uses TRBV5-1 and TRBJ1-4; TRBD1 is a possible D gene (5 bases). The CDR3 has 15 amino acids. Germline CDR1 SGHRS, CDR2 YFSETQ. Trimming removed 4 bases at V and 8 bases at J, with 18 bases between. The CDR3 loop is CASSITGGAGEKLFF. CDR3 DNA sequence: TGCGCCAGCAGCATAACGGGAGGGGCAGGCGAAAAACTGTTTTTT.

V is TRBV10-3 and J is TRBJ1-4; D call uncertain. Per germline, CDR1 ENHRY and CDR2 SYGVKD. V shed 5 bases and J shed 12 bases, with 25 bases lying between them. CDR3 length equals 16 residues. The CDR3 nucleotides read TGTGCCATCAGTAAGGAAGTTGGCGTGAGAGGGAACGAACTGTTTTTT. Translation: CAISKEVGVRGNELFF.

This chain connects TRBV19 to TRBJ1-5, with a weak D call TRBD1 (6 bases). The CDR3 sequence is 14 residues long. V lost 9 bases and J 2 bases, leaving 14 bases between the germline ends. Germline assignment: CDR1 LNHDA and CDR2 SQIVND (reference sequence). In nucleotides, the CDR3 is TGTGCCAGCCAGGGGACGCCTGGCAATCAGCCCCAGCATTTT. Protein product: CASQGTPGNQPQHF.

The V call is TRBV27, the J call TRBJ1-5; a weak D match, TRBD1 (5 bases). CDR1 is MNHEY, CDR2 SMNVEV, per germline (reference sequence). The CDR3 spans 13 residues. V gave up 3 bases and J gave up 3 bases, with 6 bases separating them. The DNA of the CDR3 is TGTGCCAGCAGTTTTGGGGCCAATCAGCCCCAGCATTTT. Translated, it gives CASSFGANQPQHF.

The J gene is TRBJ2-1, the V gene TRBV7-7, with a possible D match to TRBD1 (6 bases). Deletions cut 5 bases from V and 9 bases from J, with 14 bases between. Germline V gene lookup returns CDR1 SSHAT and CDR2 FNYEAQ (reference sequence). CDR3 size: 13 residues. The CDR3 loop reads CASSLTGFGEQFF. The CDR3 DNA follows: TGTGCCAGCAGCCTAACAGGGTTCGGTGAGCAGTTCTTC.

By share, this clone counts as medium-sized. The CDR3 DNA reads as TGTGCCAGCACCCGGTCGGGACTAGCGGGGTCTGAGCAGTTCTTC. It codes for CASTRSGLAGSEQFF. The rearrangement links TRBV2 to TRBJ2-1; 13 bases are shared with TRBD2. The CDR3 is made up of 15 amino acids. The germline gives CDR1 SNHLY, CDR2 FYNNEI. V gave up 7 bases and J gave up 9 bases; unmatched junction bases: 9.

This clone was detected many times. J is TRBJ2-7 and V is TRBV5-1, with 8 bases matching TRBD1. J lost 5 bases, V lost 5 bases, and 9 bases had no gene match. The CDR3 contains 14 residues. Germline V lookup: CDR1 SGHRS, CDR2 YFSETQ. The CDR3 DNA follows: TGCGCCAGCAGTTTAGGACAGGGAATCAACGAGCAGTACTTC. The encoded protein is CASSLGQGINEQYF.

The rearrangement joins TRBV5-1 to TRBJ2-7; TRBD1 matches at 7 bases. V was pared by 0 bases and J by 2 bases, with 2 bases of the junction left unmatched. Germline loops: CDR1 SGHRS, CDR2 YFSETQ. The CDR3 length is 14 residues. CDR3 bases: TGCGCCAGCAGCTTGGTTGGGACAGCCTACGAGCAGTACTTC. This sequence encodes CASSLVGTAYEQYF.

The CDR3 DNA follows: TGTGCCCAACCAAAACCTGGACTTAACACCGGGGAGCTGTTTTTT. The encoded protein is CAQPKPGLNTGELFF. The chain couples TRBV7-8 to TRBJ2-2; TRBD2 might be the D (5 bases). Germline lookup yields CDR1 SGHVS and CDR2 FQNEAQ. This CDR3 is 15 amino acids long. V was trimmed by 11 bases and J by 2 bases, leaving 18 bases between them.

This clone was detected only once. V is TRBV5-8 and J is TRBJ1-6; D is ambiguous. The CDR3 loop spans 15 amino acids. V lost 1 base to trimming and J lost 11 bases, with 16 bases between them. CDR1 SGHTS and CDR2 YDEGEE come from the germline V gene. This CDR3 reads CASSLPTTIGTPLHF. CDR3 nucleotide sequence: TGTGCCAGCAGCTTGCCAACTACCATAGGAACACCCCTCCACTTT.

This chain connects TRBV9 to TRBJ2-3; TRBD2 aligns across 8 bases. The junction had 12 bases not matched to a gene; V was cut back by 0 bases and J by 6 bases. CDR1 is SGDLS, CDR2 YYNGEE, per germline. The CDR3 length is 17 residues. The DNA for the CDR3 is TGTGCCAGCAGCGTAGGTCCCTCGGGCCAGCGGGGGGATACGCAGTATTTT. Residues: CASSVGPSGQRGDTQYF.

V usage is TRBV6-5 and J usage is TRBJ2-1, with 8 bases aligning to TRBD2. Germline V lookup: CDR1 MNHEY, CDR2 SVGAGI. V shed 2 bases, J shed 7 bases, and the junction held 4 bases outside the gene matches. The CDR3 has 14 amino acids. Here the CDR3 reads CASSYGGLGNEQFF. The CDR3 DNA is TGTGCCAGCAGTTACGGGGGACTAGGGAATGAGCAGTTCTTC.

The chain has TRBV6-2 or TRBV6-3 and TRBJ2-6; no reliable D call. CDR3 length: 11 residues. CDR1 and CDR2 (germline): MNHEY, SVGEGT. With 0 bases removed from V and 13 bases from J, the gap between germline ends came to 4 bases. CDR3 region: CASSYSAVLTF. DNA for the CDR3: TGTGCCAGCAGTTACTCGGCAGTCCTGACTTTC.

The gene calls are TRBV7-2 and TRBJ1-1, with a possible D match to TRBD1 (5 bases). The CDR3 is made up of 14 amino acids. Trimming took off 4 bases at V and 2 bases at J, with 11 bases between the two ends. Looked up from germline, CDR1 is SGHTA and CDR2 is FQGNSA. The CDR3 DNA reads TGTGCCAGCAGCTGGCCGGGGGGAAACACTGAAGCTTTCTTT. Translated, it gives CASSWPGGNTEAFF.

V is TRBV28 and J is TRBJ2-7; TRBD2 matches at 7 bases. The CDR3 is 12 residues long. V was clipped by 9 bases and J by 0 bases; unmatched bases: 2. CDR1 and CDR2 (germline): MDHEN, SYDVKM. The chain's CDR3 is CASRGDSYEQYF. The CDR3 coding sequence is TGTGCCAGTCGGGGGGACTCCTACGAGCAGTACTTC.

V usage is TRBV7-9 and J usage is TRBJ2-7; 8 positions match TRBD1. The junction had 9 bases not matched to a gene; V was cut back by 5 bases and J by 6 bases. This CDR3 has 14 residues. The germline V gene encodes CDR1 SEHNR and CDR2 FQNEAQ (reference sequence). The CDR3 sequence is CASSPDRVGGEQYF. In nucleotides, the CDR3 is TGTGCCAGCAGCCCGGACAGGGTGGGAGGCGAGCAGTACTTC.

The rearrangement uses TRBV21-1 and TRBJ1-5; TRBD1 reflects the table's D call only, with no check against the DNA. TRBV21-1 has pseudogene status. The CDR3 extends over 16 amino acids. The CDR3 DNA reads TGTGCCAGCAGGAGGAGACAGGGGGGAAACAATCAGCCCCAGCATTTT. This sequence encodes CASRRRQGGNNQPQHF.

With regard to this clone: The junction does not match germline at one end; this may be a read error. The genes are TRBV5-4 and TRBJ2-3; 12 positions agree with TRBD2. The germline V gene has CDR1 SGHNT and CDR2 YYREEE (reference sequence). This CDR3 is 16 amino acids long. The CDR3 DNA follows: TGCGCCCTAGCGGGGGGGGGAGAACGCAGCACAGATACGCAGTATTTT. Protein product: CALAGGGERSTDTQYF.

V usage is TRBV30 and J usage is TRBJ2-3, with TRBD2 matching over 7 bases. This CDR3 is built from 15 residues. After removal of 5 bases from V and 4 bases from J, the junction contained 12 bases not matched to a gene. CDR1 is GTSNPN, CDR2 SVGIG, per germline (reference sequence). The CDR3 DNA is TGTGCCTGGGGTACGGGCGGGGGTCGCTCAGATACGCAGTATTTT. Protein sequence: CAWGTGGGRSDTQYF.

The chain uses TRBV2 and TRBJ2-1, with no clear D. Per the germline V gene, CDR1 is SNHLY and CDR2 is FYNNEI. This CDR3 contains 15 residues. V was trimmed by 2 bases and J by 0 bases, leaving 8 bases between them. The CDR3 bases are TGTGCCAGCAGTGAACGCAGAAGCTCCTACAATGAGCAGTTCTTC. Its protein is CASSERRSSYNEQFF.